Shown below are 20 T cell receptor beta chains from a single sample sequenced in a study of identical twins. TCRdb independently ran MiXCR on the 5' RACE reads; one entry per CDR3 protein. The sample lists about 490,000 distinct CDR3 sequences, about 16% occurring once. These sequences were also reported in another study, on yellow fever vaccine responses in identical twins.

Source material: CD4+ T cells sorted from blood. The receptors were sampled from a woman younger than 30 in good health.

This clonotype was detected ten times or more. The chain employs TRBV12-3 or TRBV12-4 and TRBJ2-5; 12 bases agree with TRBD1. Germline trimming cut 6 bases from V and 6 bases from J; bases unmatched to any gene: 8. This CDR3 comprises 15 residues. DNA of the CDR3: TGTGCCAGCAGAACGGGGACAGGGGGCAGTCAGACCCAGTACTTC. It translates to CASRTGTGGSQTQYF.

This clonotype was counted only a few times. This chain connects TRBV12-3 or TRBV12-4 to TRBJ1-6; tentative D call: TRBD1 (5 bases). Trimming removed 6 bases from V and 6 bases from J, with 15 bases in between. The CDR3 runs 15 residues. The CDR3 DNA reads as TGTGCCAGCAGCCCACAGGAGGGCCCTAATTCACCCCTCCACTTT. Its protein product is CASSPQEGPNSPLHF.

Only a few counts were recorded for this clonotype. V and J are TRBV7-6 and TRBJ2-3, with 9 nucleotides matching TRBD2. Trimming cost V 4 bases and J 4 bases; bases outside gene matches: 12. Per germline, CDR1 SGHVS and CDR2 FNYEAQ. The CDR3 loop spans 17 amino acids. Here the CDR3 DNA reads TGTGCCAGCAGCTCACCTTTAGCGGGGGTTTCGGCAGATACGCAGTATTTT. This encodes CASSSPLAGVSADTQYF. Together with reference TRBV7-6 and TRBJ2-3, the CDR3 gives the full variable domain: GAGVSQSPRYKVTKRGQDVALRCDPISGHVSLYWYRQALGQGPEFLTYFNYEAQQDKSGLPNDRFSAERPEGSISTLTIQRTEQRDSAMYRCASSSPLAGVSADTQYFGPGTRLTVL.

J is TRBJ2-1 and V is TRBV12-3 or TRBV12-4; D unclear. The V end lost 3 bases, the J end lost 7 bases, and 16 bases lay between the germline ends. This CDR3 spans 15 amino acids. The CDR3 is CASSFYLESRNEQFF. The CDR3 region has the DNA TGTGCCAGCAGTTTCTACTTAGAGTCAAGGAATGAGCAGTTCTTC.

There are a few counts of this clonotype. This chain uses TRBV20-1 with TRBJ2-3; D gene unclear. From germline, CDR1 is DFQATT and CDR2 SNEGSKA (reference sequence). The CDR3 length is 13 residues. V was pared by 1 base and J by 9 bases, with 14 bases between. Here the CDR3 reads CSARGLTQITQYF. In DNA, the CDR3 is TGCAGTGCTAGAGGACTTACCCAGATAACGCAGTATTTT.

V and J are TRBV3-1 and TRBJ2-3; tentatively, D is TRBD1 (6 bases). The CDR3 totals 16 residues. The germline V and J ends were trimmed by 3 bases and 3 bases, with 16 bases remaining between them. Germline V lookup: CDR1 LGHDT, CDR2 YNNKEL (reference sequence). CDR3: CASSQDPGGWTDTQYF. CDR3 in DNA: TGTGCCAGCAGCCAGGATCCTGGGGGCTGGACAGATACGCAGTATTTT.

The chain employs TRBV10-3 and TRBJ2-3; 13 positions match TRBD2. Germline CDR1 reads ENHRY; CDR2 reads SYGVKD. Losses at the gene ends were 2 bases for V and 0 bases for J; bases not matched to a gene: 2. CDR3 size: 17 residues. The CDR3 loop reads CAISETSGGASTDTQYF. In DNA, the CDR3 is TGTGCCATCAGTGAGACTAGCGGGGGGGCTAGCACAGATACGCAGTATTTT.

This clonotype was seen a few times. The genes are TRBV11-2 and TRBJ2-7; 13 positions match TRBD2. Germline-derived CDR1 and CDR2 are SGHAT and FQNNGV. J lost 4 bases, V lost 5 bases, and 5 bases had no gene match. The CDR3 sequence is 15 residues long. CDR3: CASSTRTSGGYEQYF. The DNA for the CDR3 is TGTGCCAGCAGCACGCGGACTAGCGGGGGATACGAGCAGTACTTC.

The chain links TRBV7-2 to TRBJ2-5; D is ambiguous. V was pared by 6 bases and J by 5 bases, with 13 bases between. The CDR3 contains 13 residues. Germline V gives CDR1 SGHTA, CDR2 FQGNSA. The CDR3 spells CASRLNYVETQYF. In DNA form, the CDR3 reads TGTGCCAGCAGGCTCAATTACGTGGAGACCCAGTACTTC. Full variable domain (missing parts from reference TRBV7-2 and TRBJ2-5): GAGVSQSPSNKVTEKGKDVELRCDPISGHTALYWYRQSLGQGLEFLIYFQGNSAPDKSGLPSDRFSAERTGGSVSTLTIQRTQQEDSAVYLCASRLNYVETQYFGPGTRLLVL.

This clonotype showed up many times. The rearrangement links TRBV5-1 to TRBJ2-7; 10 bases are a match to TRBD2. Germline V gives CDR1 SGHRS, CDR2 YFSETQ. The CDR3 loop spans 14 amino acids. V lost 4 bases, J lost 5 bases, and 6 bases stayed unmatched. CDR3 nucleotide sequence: TGCGCCAGCAGCCCTAGCGGGAGTAACCACGAGCAGTACTTC. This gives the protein CASSPSGSNHEQYF. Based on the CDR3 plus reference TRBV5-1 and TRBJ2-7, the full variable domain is KAGVTQTPRYLIKTRGQQVTLSCSPISGHRSVSWYQQTPGQGLQFLFEYFSETQRNKGNFPGRFSGRQFSNSRSEMNVSTLELGDSALYLCASSPSGSNHEQYFGPGTRLTVT.

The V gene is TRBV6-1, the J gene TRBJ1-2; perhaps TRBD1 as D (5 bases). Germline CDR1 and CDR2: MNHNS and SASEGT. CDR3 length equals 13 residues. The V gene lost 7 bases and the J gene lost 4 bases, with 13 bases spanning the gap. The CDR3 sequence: CASKQEIFYGYTF. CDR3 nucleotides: TGTGCCAGCAAACAGGAGATTTTCTATGGCTACACCTTC.

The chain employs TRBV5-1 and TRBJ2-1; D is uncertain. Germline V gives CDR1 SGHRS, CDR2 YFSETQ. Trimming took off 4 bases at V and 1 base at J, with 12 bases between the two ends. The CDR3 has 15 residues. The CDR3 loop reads CASSDGSESYNEQFF. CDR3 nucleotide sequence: TGCGCCAGCAGCGATGGTTCAGAATCCTACAATGAGCAGTTCTTC.

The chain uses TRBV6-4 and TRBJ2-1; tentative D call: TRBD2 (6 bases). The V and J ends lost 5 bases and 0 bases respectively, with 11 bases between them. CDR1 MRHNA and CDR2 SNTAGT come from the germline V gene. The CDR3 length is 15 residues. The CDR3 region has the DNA TGTGCCAGCAGTCGCGAGGAGGGCTCCTACAATGAGCAGTTCTTC. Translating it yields CASSREEGSYNEQFF.

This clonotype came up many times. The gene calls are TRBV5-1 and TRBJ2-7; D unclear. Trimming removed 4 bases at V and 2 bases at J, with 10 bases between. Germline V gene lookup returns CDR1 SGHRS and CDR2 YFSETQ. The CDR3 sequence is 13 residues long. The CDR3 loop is CASSEPPTYEQYF. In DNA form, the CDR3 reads TGCGCCAGCAGCGAACCCCCTACCTACGAGCAGTACTTC.

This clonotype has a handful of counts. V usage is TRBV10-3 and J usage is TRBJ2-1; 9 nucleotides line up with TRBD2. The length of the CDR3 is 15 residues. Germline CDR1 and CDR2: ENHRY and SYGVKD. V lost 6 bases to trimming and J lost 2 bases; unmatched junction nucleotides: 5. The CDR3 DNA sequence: TGTGCCATCAGCCGAGCGGGAGGTACCTACAATGAGCAGTTCTTC. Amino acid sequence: CAISRAGGTYNEQFF.

CDR3 loop: CASKIGTARGTGELFF. For the CDR3, the DNA is TGTGCCAGCAAAATAGGGACAGCACGAGGCACCGGGGAGCTGTTTTTT. The chain couples TRBV2 to TRBJ2-2, with 7 bases identical to TRBD1. CDR1 is SNHLY, CDR2 FYNNEI, per germline. V lost 7 bases, J lost 4 bases, and 12 bases stayed unmatched. The CDR3 runs to 16 residues.

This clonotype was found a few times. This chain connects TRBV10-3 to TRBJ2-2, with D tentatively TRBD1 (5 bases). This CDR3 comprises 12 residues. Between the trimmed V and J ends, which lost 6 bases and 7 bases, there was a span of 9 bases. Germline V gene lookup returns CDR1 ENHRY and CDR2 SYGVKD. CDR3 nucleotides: TGTGCCATCAGGCAGGGTGACGGGGAGCTGTTTTTT. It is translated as CAIRQGDGELFF.

The CDR3 DNA reads TGTGCCAGCAGCTTAGAATTGGGGCGGAGCGGGAATGAGCAGTTCTTC. This codes for CASSLELGRSGNEQFF. J is TRBJ2-1 and V is TRBV7-2, with D possibly being TRBD2 (6 bases). The ends were cut back, 1 base at V and 7 bases at J, with 17 bases in the middle. From germline, CDR1 is SGHTA and CDR2 FQGNSA. The CDR3 totals 16 residues. The full variable domain, completed using reference TRBV7-2 and TRBJ2-1, is GAGVSQSPSNKVTEKGKDVELRCDPISGHTALYWYRQSLGQGLEFLIYFQGNSAPDKSGLPSDRFSAERTGGSVSTLTIQRTQQEDSAVYLCASSLELGRSGNEQFFGPGTRLTVL.

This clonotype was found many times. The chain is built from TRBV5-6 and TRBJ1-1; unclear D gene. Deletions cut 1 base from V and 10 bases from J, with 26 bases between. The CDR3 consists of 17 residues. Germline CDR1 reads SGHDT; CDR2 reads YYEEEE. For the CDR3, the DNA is TGTGCCAGCAGCTTGAGATTGGCAGGAGGCCATGGAGCGAGAGCTTTCTTT. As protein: CASSLRLAGGHGARAFF. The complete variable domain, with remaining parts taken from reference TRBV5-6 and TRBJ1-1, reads DAGVTQSPTHLIKTRGQQVTLRCSPKSGHDTVSWYQQALGQGPQFIFQYYEEEERQRGNFPDRFSGHQFPNYSSELNVNALLLGDSALYLCASSLRLAGGHGARAFFGQGTRLTVV.

CDR3 amino acids: CASSMGQGITDTQYF. The CDR3 DNA is TGTGCCAGCAGCATGGGACAGGGAATAACAGATACGCAGTATTTT. The V call is TRBV6-1, the J call TRBJ2-3, with TRBD1 identical over 9 bases. Germline loops: CDR1 MNHNS, CDR2 SASEGT. This CDR3 is built from 15 residues. V shed 6 bases, J shed 3 bases, and the junction held 7 bases outside the gene matches.